A selection of T cell receptor beta chains follows, all from one sample in a study of CD8+ T cells in alopecia areata. Profiling relied on immunoSEQ multiplex PCR, and the TCRdb table lists in-frame clones only, not all of them. The table has about 180,000 clones, 50% to 60% seen once. Sequencing was performed on CD4+ T cells sorted from blood, taken at week 0. The source is a human donor with alopecia areata. Each CDR3 is given with its conserved first and last residue. The order of the fields is clone size, V gene, D gene, J gene, CDR3 DNA, CDR3 protein. The D gene is left open where the match is weak. Where a row states a size, it is once, few, many or the class of an expanded clone; other rows omit it.

size: .; V: TRBV29-1; D: .; J: TRBJ1-2; DNA: TGCAGCGTTGAAGTCGGGCAGGACGGACACAACTATGGCTACACCTTC; CDR3: CSVEVGQDGHNYGYTF
size: few; V: TRBV11-3; D: .; J: TRBJ2-2; DNA: TGTGCCAGCAGCTTAGGGGGACAGAACACCGGGGAGCTGTTTTTT; CDR3: CASSLGGQNTGELFF
size: .; V: TRBV7-2; D: TRBD1; J: TRBJ2-7; DNA: TGTGCCAGCAGCACTACGCCGGGACAGGGCTACGAGCAGTACTTC; CDR3: CASSTTPGQGYEQYF
size: .; V: TRBV4-1; D: .; J: TRBJ1-1; DNA: TGCGCCAGCAGCCAAGATTGGGGACCGCGAACTGAAGCTTTCTTT; CDR3: CASSQDWGPRTEAFF
size: .; V: TRBV29-1; D: TRBD1; J: TRBJ2-5; DNA: TGCAGCGCAAGGACAGGGTTCGGACAAGAGACCCAGTACTTC; CDR3: CSARTGFGQETQYF
size: .; V: TRBV15; D: TRBD1; J: TRBJ2-7; DNA: TGTGCCACCAGCCTCCGGACAGGGACCGAGCAGTACTTC; CDR3: CATSLRTGTEQYF
size: .; V: TRBV28; D: .; J: TRBJ1-5; DNA: TGTGCCAGCAGTCCTCCGGACATTGGGGGACGGAGCAATCAGCCCCAGCATTTT; CDR3: CASSPPDIGGRSNQPQHF
size: once; V: TRBV5-4; D: .; J: TRBJ2-1; DNA: TGTGCCAGCAGGGAGGGGGGGCTCGGGAGTGAGCAGTTCTTC; CDR3: CASREGGLGSEQFF
size: .; V: TRBV29-1; D: TRBD2; J: TRBJ2-1; DNA: TGCAGCGTTGATAGTATTAGCGGGAAGGTTCGGGAGCAGTTCTTC; CDR3: CSVDSISGKVREQFF
size: .; V: TRBV29-1; D: .; J: TRBJ1-1; DNA: TGCAGCGCCGGGGGCCAGGGGAGTGGCACTGAAGCTTTCTTT; CDR3: CSAGGQGSGTEAFF
size: .; V: TRBV6-1; D: .; J: TRBJ2-7; DNA: TGTGCCAGCAGCCCAGATGGGCCAGAGCAGTACTTC; CDR3: CASSPDGPEQYF
size: few; V: TRBV11-2; D: .; J: TRBJ2-1; DNA: TGTGCCAGCAGCTCAGGGACTGGGCCTACCGATGAGCAGTTCTTC; CDR3: CASSSGTGPTDEQFF
size: .; V: TRBV25-1; D: .; J: TRBJ1-4; DNA: TGTGCCAGCGCGCGGTGGACGGATGAAAAACTGTTTTTT; CDR3: CASARWTDEKLFF
size: .; V: TRBV5-1; D: TRBD1; J: TRBJ1-1; DNA: TGCGCCAGCAGAATTAGCCAGGGGGCGTTCACTGAAGCTTTCTTT; CDR3: CASRISQGAFTEAFF
size: .; V: TRBV29-1; D: .; J: TRBJ2-1; DNA: TGCAGCGTTGCAACGCTAGCCTACAATGAGCAGTTCTTC; CDR3: CSVATLAYNEQFF
size: .; V: TRBV2; D: .; J: TRBJ2-4; DNA: TGTGCCAGCAGTGAGTCATTAGCCAAAAACATTCAGTACTTC; CDR3: CASSESLAKNIQYF
size: .; V: TRBV29-1; D: .; J: TRBJ2-5; DNA: TGCAGCGTGGGCACCCTGGGGGAGACCCAGTACTTC; CDR3: CSVGTLGETQYF
size: .; V: TRBV9; D: .; J: TRBJ1-2; DNA: TGTGCCAGCAGCGTAGGCTACTATGGCTACACCTTC; CDR3: CASSVGYYGYTF
size: .; V: TRBV29-1; D: .; J: TRBJ1-1; DNA: TGCAGCCTCAGACGAGGGCCGAACACTGAAGCTTTCTTT; CDR3: CSLRRGPNTEAFF
size: .; V: TRBV30; D: TRBD2; J: TRBJ2-3; DNA: TGTGCCTGGACCGGCGGGCTAGCGGGGTCAGATACGCAGTATTTT; CDR3: CAWTGGLAGSDTQYF
size: .; V: TRBV6-5; D: .; J: TRBJ2-3; DNA: TGTGCCAGCAGAAGGGACACAGATACGCAGTATTTT; CDR3: CASRRDTDTQYF
size: few; V: TRBV7-9; D: .; J: TRBJ2-5; DNA: TGTGCCAGCAGCTTAGGGGATCAAGAGACCCAGTACTTC; CDR3: CASSLGDQETQYF
size: few; V: TRBV6-5; D: .; J: TRBJ2-7; DNA: TGTGCCAGCTTTGCCCGGGGCTCCTACGAGCAGTACTTC; CDR3: CASFARGSYEQYF